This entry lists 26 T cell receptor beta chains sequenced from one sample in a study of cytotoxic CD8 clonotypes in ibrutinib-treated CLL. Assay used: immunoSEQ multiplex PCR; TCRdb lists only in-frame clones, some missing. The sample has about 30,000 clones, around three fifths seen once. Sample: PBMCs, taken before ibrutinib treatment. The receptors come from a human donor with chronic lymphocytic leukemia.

This CDR3 reads CASSVFGGNQPQHF. The CDR3 DNA reads TGTGCCAGCAGCGTATTTGGGGGCAATCAGCCCCAGCATTTT. This chain uses TRBV9 with TRBJ1-5; D not certain. Trimming pared 1 base from V and 2 bases from J, leaving 7 bases between. The CDR3 sequence is 14 residues long. CDR1 is SGDLS and CDR2 is YYNGEE in the germline V gene.

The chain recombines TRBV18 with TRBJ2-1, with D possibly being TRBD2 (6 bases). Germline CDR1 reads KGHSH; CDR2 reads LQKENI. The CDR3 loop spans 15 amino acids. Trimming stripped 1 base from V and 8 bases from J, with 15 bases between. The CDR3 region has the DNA TGTGCCAGCTCACCACGGTCTGGGACTTTGGATGAGCAGTTCTTC. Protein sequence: CASSPRSGTLDEQFF.

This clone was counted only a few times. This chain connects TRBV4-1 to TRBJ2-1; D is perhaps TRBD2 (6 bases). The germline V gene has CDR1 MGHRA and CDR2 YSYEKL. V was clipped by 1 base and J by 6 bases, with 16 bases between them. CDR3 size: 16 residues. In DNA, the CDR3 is TGCGCCAGCAGCCAAGGACTCGGGGGAGTGGGCAATGAGCAGTTCTTC. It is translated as CASSQGLGGVGNEQFF.

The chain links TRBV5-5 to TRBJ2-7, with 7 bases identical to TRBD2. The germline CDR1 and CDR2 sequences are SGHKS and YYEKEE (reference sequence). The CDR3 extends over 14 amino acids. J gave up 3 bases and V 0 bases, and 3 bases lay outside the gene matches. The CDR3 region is CASSLAPGGYEQYF. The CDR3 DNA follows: TGTGCCAGCAGCTTGGCCCCGGGGGGCTACGAGCAGTACTTC.

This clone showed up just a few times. CDR3 sequence (DNA): TGTGCCAGCAGCTTCAGCGGGGCAAGCTCTGGAAACACCATATATTTT. Translating gives CASSFSGASSGNTIYF. This chain joins TRBV7-8 and TRBJ1-3; possible D gene TRBD1, 5 bases. This CDR3 is 16 amino acids long. V lost 3 bases and J lost 0, with 12 bases in between. Germline CDR1 is SGHVS and CDR2 is FQNEAQ.

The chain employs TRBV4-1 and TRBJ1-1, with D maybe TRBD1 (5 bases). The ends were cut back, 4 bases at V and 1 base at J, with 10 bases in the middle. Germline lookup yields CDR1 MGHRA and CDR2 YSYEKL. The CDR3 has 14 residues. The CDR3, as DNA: TGCGCCAGCAGCCGACAGACTCCGAACACTGAAGCTTTCTTT. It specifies CASSRQTPNTEAFF.

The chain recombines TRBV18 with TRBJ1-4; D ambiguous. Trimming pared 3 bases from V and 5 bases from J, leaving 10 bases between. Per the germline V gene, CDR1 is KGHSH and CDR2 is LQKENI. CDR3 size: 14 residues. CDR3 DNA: TGTGCCAGCTCACCTAGGAGCGGCAATGAAAAACTGTTTTTT. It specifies CASSPRSGNEKLFF.

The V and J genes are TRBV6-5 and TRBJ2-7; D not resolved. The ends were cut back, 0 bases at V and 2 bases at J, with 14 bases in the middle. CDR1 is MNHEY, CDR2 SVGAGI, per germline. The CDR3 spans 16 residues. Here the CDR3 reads CASSYSNLGAPYEQYF. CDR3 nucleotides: TGTGCCAGCAGTTACTCGAATTTAGGAGCCCCCTACGAGCAGTACTTC.

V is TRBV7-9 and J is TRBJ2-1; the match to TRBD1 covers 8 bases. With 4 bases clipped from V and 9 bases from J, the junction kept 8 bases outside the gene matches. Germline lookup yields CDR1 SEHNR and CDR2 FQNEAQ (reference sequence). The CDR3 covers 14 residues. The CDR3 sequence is CASSSQGAGAEQFF. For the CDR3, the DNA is TGTGCCAGCAGCTCCCAGGGGGCTGGGGCTGAGCAGTTCTTC.

The CDR3 DNA reads TGTGCCAGCAGCCCAACCCCCACGAACGGTGGCTACACCTTC. Translating it yields CASSPTPTNGGYTF. The chain joins TRBV7-3 to TRBJ1-2; unclear D gene. The germline gives CDR1 SGHTA, CDR2 FQGTGA. This CDR3 comprises 14 residues. V lost 5 bases and J 7 bases, leaving 17 bases between the germline ends.

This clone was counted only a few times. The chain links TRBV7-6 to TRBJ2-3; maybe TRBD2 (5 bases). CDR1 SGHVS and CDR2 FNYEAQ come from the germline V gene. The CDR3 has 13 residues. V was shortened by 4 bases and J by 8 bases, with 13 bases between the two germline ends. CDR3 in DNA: TGTGCCAGCAGCTATGACCAACGGGGTACGCAGTATTTT. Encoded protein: CASSYDQRGTQYF.

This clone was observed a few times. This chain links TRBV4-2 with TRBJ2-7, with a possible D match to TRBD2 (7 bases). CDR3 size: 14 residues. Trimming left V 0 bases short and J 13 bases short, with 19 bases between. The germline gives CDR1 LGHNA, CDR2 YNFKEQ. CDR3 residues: CASSQDKGGGARYF. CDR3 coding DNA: TGTGCCAGCAGCCAAGATAAAGGGGGAGGGGCCCGCTACTTC.

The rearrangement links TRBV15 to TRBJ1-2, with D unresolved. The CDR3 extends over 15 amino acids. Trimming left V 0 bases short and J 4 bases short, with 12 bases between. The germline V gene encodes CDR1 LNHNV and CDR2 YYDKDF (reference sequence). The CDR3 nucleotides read TGTGCCACCAGCAGAGATACCCTCACACTCTATGGCTACACCTTC. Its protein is CATSRDTLTLYGYTF.

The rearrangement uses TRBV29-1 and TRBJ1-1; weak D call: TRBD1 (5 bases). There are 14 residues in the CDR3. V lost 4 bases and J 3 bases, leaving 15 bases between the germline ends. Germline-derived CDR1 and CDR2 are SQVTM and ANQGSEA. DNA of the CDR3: TGCAGCGTTGTGGGGGGAGCGGGGCACACTGAAGCTTTCTTT. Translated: CSVVGGAGHTEAFF.

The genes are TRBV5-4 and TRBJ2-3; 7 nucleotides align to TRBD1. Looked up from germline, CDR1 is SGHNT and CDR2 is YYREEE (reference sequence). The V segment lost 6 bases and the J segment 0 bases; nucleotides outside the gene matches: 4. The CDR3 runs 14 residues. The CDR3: CASMEQGSTDTQYF. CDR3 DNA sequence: TGTGCCAGCATGGAACAGGGGAGCACAGATACGCAGTATTTT. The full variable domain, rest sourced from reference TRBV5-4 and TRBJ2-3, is ETGVTQSPTHLIKTRGQQVTLRCSSQSGHNTVSWYQQALGQGPQFIFQYYREEENGRGNFPPRFSGLQFPNYSSELNVNALELDDSALYLCASMEQGSTDTQYFGPGTRLTVL.

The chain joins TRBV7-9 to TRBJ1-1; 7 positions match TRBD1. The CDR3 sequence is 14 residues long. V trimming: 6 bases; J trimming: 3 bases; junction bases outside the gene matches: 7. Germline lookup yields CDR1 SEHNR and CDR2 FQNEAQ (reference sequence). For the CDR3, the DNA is TGTGCCAGCAGGGCTACAGGGGCGGACACTGAAGCTTTCTTT. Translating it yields CASRATGADTEAFF.

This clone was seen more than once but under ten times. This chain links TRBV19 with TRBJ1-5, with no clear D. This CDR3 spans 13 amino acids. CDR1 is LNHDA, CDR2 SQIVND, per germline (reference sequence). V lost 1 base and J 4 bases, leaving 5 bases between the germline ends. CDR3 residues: CASSIGTNQPQHF. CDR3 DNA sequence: TGTGCCAGTAGTATAGGTACAAATCAGCCCCAGCATTTT.

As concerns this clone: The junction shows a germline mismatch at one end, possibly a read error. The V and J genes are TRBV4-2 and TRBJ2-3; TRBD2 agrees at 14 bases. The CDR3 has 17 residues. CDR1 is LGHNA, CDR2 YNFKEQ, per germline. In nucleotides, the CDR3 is TGTGCCAGCAGCCAAGCCGAAGGGACTAGCGGGAGAGATATGCAGTATTTT. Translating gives CASSQAEGTSGRDMQYF.

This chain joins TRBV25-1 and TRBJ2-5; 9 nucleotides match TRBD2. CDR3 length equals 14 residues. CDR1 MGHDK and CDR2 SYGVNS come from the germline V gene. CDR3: CATGGGRAGETQYF. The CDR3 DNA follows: TGTGCTACTGGGGGCGGGAGGGCCGGGGAGACCCAGTACTTC.

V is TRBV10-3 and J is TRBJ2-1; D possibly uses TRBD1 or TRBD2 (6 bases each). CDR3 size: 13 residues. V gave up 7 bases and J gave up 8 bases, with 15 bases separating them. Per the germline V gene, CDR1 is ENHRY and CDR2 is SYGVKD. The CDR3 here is CAIKGGARDEQFF. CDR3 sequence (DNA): TGTGCCATCAAGGGGGGCGCCCGGGATGAGCAGTTCTTC.

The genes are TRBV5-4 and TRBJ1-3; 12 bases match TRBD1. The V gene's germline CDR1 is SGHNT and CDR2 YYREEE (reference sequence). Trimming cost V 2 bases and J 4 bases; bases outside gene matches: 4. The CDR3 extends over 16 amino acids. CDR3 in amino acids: CASSFGDRGRGNTIYF. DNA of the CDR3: TGTGCCAGCAGCTTTGGGGACAGGGGGCGAGGAAACACCATATATTTT.

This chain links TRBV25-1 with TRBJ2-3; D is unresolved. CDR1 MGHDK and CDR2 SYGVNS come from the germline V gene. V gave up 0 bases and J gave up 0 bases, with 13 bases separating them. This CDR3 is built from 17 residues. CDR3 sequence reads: CASSEYHPDRSTDTQYF. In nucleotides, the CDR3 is TGTGCCAGCAGTGAATATCACCCGGACCGTAGCACAGATACGCAGTATTTT.

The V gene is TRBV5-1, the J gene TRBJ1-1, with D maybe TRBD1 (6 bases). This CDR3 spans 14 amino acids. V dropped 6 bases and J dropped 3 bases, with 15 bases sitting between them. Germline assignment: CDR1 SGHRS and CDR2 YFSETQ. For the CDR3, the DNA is TGCGCCAGCACGGTACAGGGCGGGGACACTGAAGCTTTCTTT. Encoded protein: CASTVQGGDTEAFF.

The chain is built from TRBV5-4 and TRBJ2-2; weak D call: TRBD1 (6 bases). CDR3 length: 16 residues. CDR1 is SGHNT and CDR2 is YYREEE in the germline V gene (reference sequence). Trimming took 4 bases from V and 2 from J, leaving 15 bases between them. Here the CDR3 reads CASSPQGPSNTGELFF. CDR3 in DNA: TGTGCCAGCAGCCCTCAGGGGCCCAGTAACACCGGGGAGCTGTTTTTT. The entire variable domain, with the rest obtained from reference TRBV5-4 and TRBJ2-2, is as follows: ETGVTQSPTHLIKTRGQQVTLRCSSQSGHNTVSWYQQALGQGPQFIFQYYREEENGRGNFPPRFSGLQFPNYSSELNVNALELDDSALYLCASSPQGPSNTGELFFGEGSRLTVL.

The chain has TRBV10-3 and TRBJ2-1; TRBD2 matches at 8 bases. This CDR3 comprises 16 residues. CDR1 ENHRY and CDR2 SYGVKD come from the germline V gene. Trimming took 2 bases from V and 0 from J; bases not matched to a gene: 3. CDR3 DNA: TGTGCCATCAGTGAGCTGAGCGGGAGCTCCTACAATGAGCAGTTCTTC. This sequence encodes CAISELSGSSYNEQFF.

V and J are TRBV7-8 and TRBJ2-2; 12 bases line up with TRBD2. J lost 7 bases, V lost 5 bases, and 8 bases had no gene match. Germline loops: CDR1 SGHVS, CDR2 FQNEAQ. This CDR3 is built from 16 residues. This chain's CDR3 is CASSLGTSGQGGELFF. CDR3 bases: TGTGCCAGCAGCCTTGGGACTAGCGGGCAAGGCGGGGAGCTGTTTTTT. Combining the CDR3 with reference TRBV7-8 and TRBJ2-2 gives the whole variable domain GAGVSQSPRYKVAKRGQDVALRCDPISGHVSLFWYQQALGQGPEFLTYFQNEAQLDKSGLPSDRFFAERPEGSVSTLKIQRTQQEDSAVYLCASSLGTSGQGGELFFGEGSRLTVL.